Presented here are 21 T cell receptor beta chains from one specimen sequenced in a study of T cells in Graves' hyperthyroidism and ophthalmopathy. There were TCR beta CDR3 regions amplified from RNA transcripts. The HTBI primer set was used in a first-round RT-PCR of the TCR CDR3. TCRdb fed the multiplex PCR reads into MiXCR, producing one record per CDR3 protein. The repertoire holds under 450,000 distinct CDR3 sequences, with around 16% as singletons. Sequencing was carried out using blood. The receptors come from a woman aged 18 to 35 with Graves' hyperthyroidism.

This clonotype came up a few times. The rearrangement joins TRBV5-1 to TRBJ1-2, with TRBD1 matching 7 bases. The CDR3 is 14 residues long. Per germline, CDR1 SGHRS and CDR2 YFSETQ. The ends lost 4 bases at V and 8 bases at J; junction bases unmatched: 11. The CDR3 loop is CASSRNYRGEGYTF. CDR3 nucleotides: TGCGCCAGCAGCAGGAATTACAGGGGTGAAGGCTACACCTTC.

This clonotype was seen many times. This chain joins TRBV7-8 and TRBJ2-1; maybe TRBD2 (5 bases). Germline loops: CDR1 SGHVS, CDR2 FQNEAQ. There are 15 residues in the CDR3. Trimming left V 8 bases short and J 0 bases short, with 14 bases between. CDR3 residues: CASRPYGVSYNEQFF. The CDR3 coding sequence is TGTGCCAGCCGCCCTTACGGGGTCTCCTACAATGAGCAGTTCTTC.

A few counts support this clonotype. The chain employs TRBV6-1 and TRBJ2-4; 8 bases line up with TRBD1. Per germline, CDR1 MNHNS and CDR2 SASEGT. The CDR3 has 14 amino acids. V was pared by 9 bases and J by 1 base, with 5 bases of the junction left unmatched. The CDR3 protein is CASLRTGAKNIQYF. The CDR3 DNA follows: TGTGCCAGTCTAAGGACAGGGGCCAAAAACATTCAGTACTTC.

This clonotype was recorded many times. The chain recombines TRBV6-5 with TRBJ2-7, with a possible D match to TRBD2 (6 bases). V was pared by 2 bases and J by 4 bases, with 12 bases between. The CDR3 sequence is 14 residues long. Germline V gene sequence: CDR1 MNHEY, CDR2 SVGAGI. Here the CDR3 reads CASSYRSGVYEQYF. CDR3 coding DNA: TGTGCCAGCAGTTACAGGTCGGGGGTTTACGAGCAGTACTTC.

This clonotype was seen many times. This rearrangement joins TRBV20-1 to TRBJ2-1; 10 nucleotides line up with TRBD1. CDR1 is DFQATT, CDR2 SNEGSKA, per germline (reference sequence). This CDR3 region has 13 residues. The junction had 5 bases not matched to a gene; V was cut back by 6 bases and J by 6 bases. The CDR3 DNA sequence: TGCAGTGCCCCGGGACAGGGGACCAATGAGCAGTTCTTC. As protein: CSAPGQGTNEQFF.

This clonotype was detected many times. The chain combines TRBV5-6 with TRBJ2-1, with D possibly matching TRBD2 (6 bases). V lost 0 bases and J 9 bases, leaving 19 bases between the germline ends. This CDR3 region has 16 residues. Germline CDR1 reads SGHDT; CDR2 reads YYEEEE. DNA for the CDR3: TGTGCCAGCAGCTTGGATGTTGGGGGGTGGGGTGGTGAGCAGTTCTTC. Amino acid sequence: CASSLDVGGWGGEQFF.

This clonotype occurred many times. J is TRBJ1-2 and V is TRBV30; no definite D call. V shed 4 bases and J shed 4 bases, with 13 bases lying between them. Germline assignment: CDR1 GTSNPN and CDR2 SVGIG (reference sequence). The CDR3 has 13 amino acids. The CDR3 nucleotides read TGTGCCTGGACTCCTTTAGATAGCTATGGCTACACCTTC. Its translation is CAWTPLDSYGYTF.

V and J are TRBV9 and TRBJ1-3; no clear D. CDR1 and CDR2 (germline): SGDLS, YYNGEE. Trimming left V 3 bases short and J 0 bases short, with 10 bases between. The CDR3 extends over 15 amino acids. The chain's CDR3 is CASSAGRLSGNTIYF. The CDR3 DNA reads as TGTGCCAGCAGCGCCGGGAGACTCTCTGGAAACACCATATATTTT.

In this sample, this clonotype turned up many times. V gene TRBV2 combines with J gene TRBJ2-3, with TRBD2 matching over 13 bases. V lost 6 bases and J lost 4; bases outside the gene matches: 4. CDR3 length: 15 amino acids. Looked up from germline, CDR1 is SNHLY and CDR2 is FYNNEI. DNA for the CDR3: TGTGCCAGCAGACCACTAGCGGGAGGGGCAGATACGCAGTATTTT. This sequence encodes CASRPLAGGADTQYF.

This clonotype was recorded many times. This chain links TRBV3-1 with TRBJ2-5; D not certain. Germline V gene sequence: CDR1 LGHDT, CDR2 YNNKEL (reference sequence). This CDR3 comprises 13 residues. V was cut by 1 base and J by 3 bases, with 6 bases left in between. The CDR3 DNA sequence: TGTGCCAGCAGCCAAGGCCCGGAAGAGACCCAGTACTTC. This encodes CASSQGPEETQYF.

This clonotype was counted many times. This CDR3 is CASSSLAYTDTQYF. CDR3 sequence (DNA): TGTGCCAGCAGCTCACTAGCGTACACAGATACGCAGTATTTT. V is TRBV13 and J is TRBJ2-3; 7 bases are a match to TRBD2. The length of the CDR3 is 14 residues. V lost 4 bases and J lost 2; bases outside the gene matches: 3. Germline V gene data show CDR1 as PRHDT and CDR2 as FYEKMQ (reference sequence).

This clonotype was counted many times. The DNA of the CDR3 is TGTGCCAGCAGTCCCGGAAGCTCCTATAATTCACCCCTCCACTTT. This sequence encodes CASSPGSSYNSPLHF. The chain employs TRBV2 and TRBJ1-6, with D unclear. Trimming cost V 5 bases and J 0 bases, with 8 bases left between them. The CDR3 length is 15 residues. Germline CDR1 is SNHLY and CDR2 is FYNNEI.

The CDR3 DNA reads as TGTGCCAGCAGCATCTCTGGGCGGGAGGGCAATGAGCAGTTCTTC. It is translated as CASSISGREGNEQFF. The J gene is TRBJ2-1, the V gene TRBV9, with 9 nucleotides matching TRBD2. This CDR3 has 15 residues. The J segment lost 6 bases and the V segment lost 4 bases, leaving 8 bases of the junction unmatched. Germline loops: CDR1 SGDLS, CDR2 YYNGEE.

This clonotype has at least ten counts. The rearrangement joins TRBV7-3 to TRBJ2-1, with 10 bases fitting TRBD2. The CDR3 consists of 13 residues. The ends lost 4 bases at V and 10 bases at J; junction bases unmatched: 4. Germline lookup yields CDR1 SGHTA and CDR2 FQGTGA. The CDR3 spells CASSYGGLAEQFF. CDR3 coding DNA: TGTGCCAGCAGCTACGGGGGACTAGCGGAGCAGTTCTTC.

Only a few counts were recorded for this clonotype. The chain uses TRBV10-3 and TRBJ2-1; a possible D gene is TRBD1 (5 bases). The CDR3 contains 14 residues. CDR1 is ENHRY, CDR2 SYGVKD, per germline. With 9 bases removed from V and 1 base from J, the gap between germline ends came to 13 bases. CDR3 sequence (DNA): TGTGCCATTGCGCCCAAGGGGTCCTACAATGAGCAGTTCTTC. The encoded protein is CAIAPKGSYNEQFF.

This clonotype was detected only a few times. The chain employs TRBV19 and TRBJ1-5, with TRBD1 as a possible D gene (5 bases). Germline CDR1 reads LNHDA; CDR2 reads SQIVND (reference sequence). The V and J ends lost 4 bases and 2 bases respectively, with 9 bases between them. The CDR3 sequence is 14 residues long. The CDR3 loop is CASSKQGGNQPQHF. CDR3 nucleotides: TGTGCCAGTAGTAAGCAGGGCGGCAATCAGCCCCAGCATTTT. Combining the CDR3 with reference TRBV19 and TRBJ1-5 gives the whole variable domain DGGITQSPKYLFRKEGQNVTLSCEQNLNHDAMYWYRQDPGQGLRLIYYSQIVNDFQKGDIAEGYSVSREKKESFPLTVTSAQKNPTAFYLCASSKQGGNQPQHFGDGTRLSIL.

This clonotype has ten or more counts. CDR3 loop: CASGNLGSQGKDQPQHF. The CDR3 region has the DNA TGTGCCAGCGGAAACCTCGGCTCACAGGGGAAAGATCAGCCCCAGCATTTT. V usage is TRBV27 and J usage is TRBJ1-5, with 7 nucleotides matching TRBD1. Germline V lookup: CDR1 MNHEY, CDR2 SMNVEV (reference sequence). The CDR3 is 17 amino acids. Trimming at V came to 8 bases and at J to 5 bases, leaving 18 bases not matched to a gene.

The CDR3 loop is CASSLRGAATEAFF. The CDR3, as DNA: TGTGCCAGCAGTTTACGAGGGGCGGCCACTGAAGCTTTCTTT. The V call is TRBV27, the J call TRBJ1-1, with D perhaps matching TRBD1 (5 bases). V lost 2 bases, J lost 4 bases, and 11 bases lay in between. The CDR3 has 14 residues. Germline assignment: CDR1 MNHEY and CDR2 SMNVEV (reference sequence).

In its sample, this clonotype was seen many times. At one end the junction does not follow the germline gene, possibly because of a read error. V gene TRBV11-2 combines with J gene TRBJ2-7; TRBD1 matches 8 bases. Germline V gives CDR1 SGHAT, CDR2 FQNNGV. The CDR3 runs to 15 residues. CDR3 coding DNA: TGTGCCAGCAGCCTAGACAGGGGCGAAGTGAGAGAGCAGTACTTC. Amino acids: CASSLDRGEVREQYF.

At least ten counts were recorded for this clonotype. V usage is TRBV6-1 and J usage is TRBJ2-5, with 8 positions matching TRBD1. This CDR3 is 14 amino acids long. After removal of 3 bases from V and 2 bases from J, the junction contained 2 bases not matched to a gene. CDR1 and CDR2 (germline): MNHNS, SASEGT. The CDR3 DNA reads as TGTGCCAGCAGTGAGGGGACAGGACAAGAGACCCAGTACTTC. It codes for CASSEGTGQETQYF.

This clonotype was detected once. The chain is built from TRBV12-3 or TRBV12-4 and TRBJ2-5; 9 positions match TRBD1. This CDR3 spans 15 amino acids. The V and J ends lost 7 bases and 2 bases, in that order; junction bases with no gene match: 8. In DNA, the CDR3 is TGTGCCAGCACTCCCCGTGGGACAGGGCAAGAGACCCAGTACTTC. It encodes CASTPRGTGQETQYF.